A selection of T cell receptor beta chains follows, all from one sample in a study of T-cell memory formation after mild COVID-19. One entry per CDR3 protein, called by TCRdb with MiXCR from the 5' RACE reads. This table has approximately 430,000 distinct CDR3 sequences, 20% to 25% appearing once. Sequenced sample: PBMCs or a T cell subset sorted from them (not recorded which). These receptors came from an adult woman who had mild COVID-19 (a few samples of this study predate the infection). Cell type and time point are not known. CDR3s include the opening cysteine and the closing phenylalanine or tryptophan. The order of the fields is CDR3 protein, V gene, clone size, J gene. Only part of the rows carry a size: once, few, many, or a class if the clone is expanded.

CDR3 protein: CATSRDRGPMNTEAFF
V gene: TRBV15
clone size: few
J gene: TRBJ1-1

CDR3 protein: CARRRDSAQETQYF
V gene: TRBV6-5
clone size: -
J gene: TRBJ2-5

CDR3 protein: CASSQEYGGPRYF
V gene: TRBV4-1
clone size: -
J gene: TRBJ2-3

CDR3 protein: CASSLDGVSTEAFF
V gene: TRBV7-2
clone size: -
J gene: TRBJ1-1

CDR3 protein: CASSPWSGTGELFF
V gene: TRBV6-1
clone size: -
J gene: TRBJ2-2

CDR3 protein: CASSYWLISRVEQYF
V gene: TRBV6-2/TRBV6-3
clone size: -
J gene: TRBJ2-7

CDR3 protein: CASSRRTSGRGYNEQFF
V gene: TRBV23-1
clone size: -
J gene: TRBJ2-1

CDR3 protein: CASSLYAQQNTEAFF
V gene: TRBV7-2
clone size: few
J gene: TRBJ1-1

CDR3 protein: CASSLARLAGGPVTDTQYF
V gene: TRBV7-6
clone size: few
J gene: TRBJ2-3

CDR3 protein: CASSLSARDNTGELFF
V gene: TRBV5-5
clone size: few
J gene: TRBJ2-2

CDR3 protein: CASSSPGQGLSTSYNEQFF
V gene: TRBV12-3/TRBV12-4
clone size: many
J gene: TRBJ2-1

CDR3 protein: CATSRQGGSPLHF
V gene: TRBV15
clone size: -
J gene: TRBJ1-6

CDR3 protein: CASSERKTDRGGGYTF
V gene: TRBV25-1
clone size: -
J gene: TRBJ1-2

CDR3 protein: CASSLATSGSTDTQYF
V gene: TRBV5-1
clone size: few
J gene: TRBJ2-3

CDR3 protein: CASSPRSGGSYEQYF
V gene: TRBV12-3/TRBV12-4
clone size: -
J gene: TRBJ2-7

CDR3 protein: CASSLTSGTSTDTQYF
V gene: TRBV12-3/TRBV12-4
clone size: many
J gene: TRBJ2-3

CDR3 protein: CASSHSVPLYNEQFF
V gene: TRBV3-1
clone size: -
J gene: TRBJ2-1

CDR3 protein: CATSGVRLAGGGDTQYF
V gene: TRBV24-1
clone size: few
J gene: TRBJ2-3

CDR3 protein: CAVRVDARETQYF
V gene: TRBV6-5
clone size: -
J gene: TRBJ2-5

CDR3 protein: CASSLRAFIGDNPYNEQFF
V gene: TRBV27
clone size: -
J gene: TRBJ2-1

CDR3 protein: CSVETSNVPLGEQFF
V gene: TRBV29-1
clone size: few
J gene: TRBJ2-1

CDR3 protein: CASSRGGNYNEQFF
V gene: TRBV5-5
clone size: -
J gene: TRBJ2-1

CDR3 protein: CSAIGGLADRAPYEQYF
V gene: TRBV20-1
clone size: many
J gene: TRBJ2-7

CDR3 protein: CASGVGSNNEQFF
V gene: TRBV27
clone size: few
J gene: TRBJ2-1

CDR3 protein: CASSPAEGTYEQYF
V gene: TRBV18
clone size: few
J gene: TRBJ2-7

CDR3 protein: CASSSPSGTANTGELFF
V gene: TRBV7-9
clone size: few
J gene: TRBJ2-2

CDR3 protein: CASSFPGLAGGDTQYF
V gene: TRBV7-8
clone size: few
J gene: TRBJ2-3